This record covers a single T cell receptor beta chain. Participant-given clinical history determined each cohort assignment. The study counted Cohort 3 donors as recovered given two negative PCRs, clearance, or symptom resolution. The CDR3 sequence is 14 residues long. CDR1 and CDR2 from the germline V gene are MRHNA and SNTAGT. V lost 0 bases to trimming and J lost 6 bases, with 11 bases between them. Original processing notes: By means of reference gene primer amplification, nucleated cell counts were estimated. Profiling relied on immunoSEQ multiplex PCR, and the TCRdb table lists in-frame clones only, not all of them. V and J calls and clone size are copied from that table; D and trimming were computed from the DNA. The sample yields about 300,000 clones, roughly 90% seen once. This record comes from a study of blood T cell repertoires in COVID-19. Study-wide background: Sample material is recorded as cDNA or gDNA derived from T cells, B-cell-depleted T cells, or PBMCs.

The specimen was PBMCs or T cells enriched from blood (not recorded which). The chain carries TRBV6-4 and TRBJ1-1; D gene ambiguous. This sequence originates from a woman in her 40s who had recovered from COVID-19. The CDR3 protein is CASSDSITYAEAFF. The CDR3 coding sequence is TGTGCCAGCAGTGACTCGATCACCTACGCTGAAGCTTTCTTT.